A selection of T cell receptor beta chains follows, all from one sample in a study of tumor-infiltrating lymphocytes in primary liver carcinoma. TCRdb redid the calling of the multiplex PCR reads with MiXCR, one entry per CDR3 protein. Of about 78,000 distinct CDR3 sequences detected, about two thirds appear once; the ten largest clones hold about an eighth. Sequences were obtained from liver tumor tissue from sampling region 4. The receptors here all came from a woman aged 55-70 years with primary liver carcinoma and hepatitis B virus infection. Both conserved end residues are part of each CDR3. Each record gives: V gene, D gene, clone size, CDR3 length, J gene, CDR3 protein, CDR3 DNA. A D gene is named only where the DNA matches it firmly. Clone sizes are given selectively: once, few, many, or a class where the clone is expanded.

TRBV29-1	TRBD1	NA	15	TRBJ2-5	CSVEGATGVMETQYF	TGCAGCGTTGAAGGGGCTACAGGGGTAATGGAGACCCAGTACTTC
TRBV5-1	NA	many	12	TRBJ2-5	CASSSREETQYF	TGCGCCAGCAGCTCCAGAGAAGAGACCCAGTACTTC
TRBV20-1	TRBD2	NA	17	TRBJ2-5	CSARDLSSGSIQETQYF	TGCAGTGCTAGGGATCTTTCTAGCGGGAGTATCCAAGAGACCCAGTACTTC
TRBV12-3/TRBV12-4	NA	NA	13	TRBJ2-7	CANSKRQAYEQYF	TGTGCCAACAGTAAGAGACAGGCCTACGAGCAGTACTTC
TRBV29-1	NA	NA	13	TRBJ1-2	CSVARGANYGYTF	TGCAGCGTTGCTAGGGGAGCTAACTATGGCTACACCTTC
TRBV5-5	TRBD1	once	16	TRBJ2-7	CASSPWTGGAFYEQYF	TGTGCCAGCAGCCCCTGGACAGGAGGAGCCTTCTACGAGCAGTACTTC
TRBV10-3	NA	many	16	TRBJ2-1	CAISEGAGVGDNEQFF	TGTGCCATCAGTGAGGGGGCAGGAGTCGGCGACAATGAGCAGTTCTTC
TRBV11-3	NA	few	14	TRBJ2-1	CASSLGGARNEQFF	TGTGCCAGTAGCTTAGGGGGGGCGCGGAATGAGCAGTTCTTC
TRBV29-1	TRBD2	many	14	TRBJ2-5	CSAGRPLGGGTQYF	TGCAGCGCCGGACGACCGCTCGGCGGGGGGACCCAGTACTTC
TRBV11-2	NA	NA	16	TRBJ2-7	CASSLASGAGDYVQYF	TGTGCCAGCAGCTTAGCGTCGGGGGCAGGGGACTACGTGCAGTACTTC
TRBV6-5	NA	NA	14	TRBJ2-3	CASSPSPRDGTHYF	TGTGCCAGTAGTCCTAGCCCCCGCGACGGTACGCACTATTTT
TRBV29-1	NA	many	10	TRBJ1-1	CSAAIDEAFF	TGCAGCGCCGCCATAGATGAAGCTTTCTTT
TRBV12-3/TRBV12-4	NA	NA	13	TRBJ2-2	CASTSTSTGELFF	TGTGCAAGCACTTCGACATCCACCGGGGAGCTGTTTTTT
TRBV11-2	NA	NA	12	TRBJ1-1	CANSSKLAETFF	TGTGCCAACAGCTCTAAACTGGCTGAAACTTTCTTT
TRBV11-3	TRBD2	NA	18	TRBJ2-3	CASSLGLAGALTTSTQYF	TGTGCCAGCAGCTTAGGACTAGCGGGAGCACTAACCACAAGTACGCAGTATTTT
TRBV6-6	TRBD1	NA	14	TRBJ1-5	CASCYQGAGQPRHF	TGTGCCAGCTGTTACCAGGGGGCGGGCCAGCCCCGGCATTTT
TRBV11-1	NA	many	14	TRBJ2-6	CASSWNSGANVLTF	TGTGCCAGCAGCTGGAACTCTGGGGCCAACGTCCTGACTTTC
TRBV6-2/TRBV6-3	NA	NA	14	TRBJ2-1	CASRPDGGLNEQFF	TGTGCCAGCAGACCCGATGGGGGTCTCAATGAGCAGTTCTTC
TRBV11-2	NA	many	15	TRBJ2-3	CASSLEWTDTDTQYF	TGTGCCAGCAGCTTAGAATGGACGGACACAGATACGCAGTATTTT
TRBV29-1	NA	NA	13	TRBJ2-5	CSVEGSADETQYF	TGCAGCGTTGAGGGGTCTGCAGATGAGACCCAGTACTTC
TRBV11-2	NA	few	17	TRBJ2-3	CAGSLDSTGTSTGTQYF	TGTGCCGGCAGCTTAGACTCTACAGGAACTAGCACAGGTACGCAGTATTTT
TRBV29-1	TRBD2	many	15	TRBJ2-1	CSLRSGGSRGGEQFF	TGCAGCCTGAGGTCGGGAGGGTCCCGGGGGGGTGAGCAGTTCTTC
TRBV6-2/TRBV6-3	TRBD2	many	15	TRBJ2-1	CASRPPASGSYEQFF	TGTGCCAGCAGGCCCCCCGCTAGCGGGAGCTATGAGCAGTTCTTC
TRBV30	NA	many	15	TRBJ1-4	CAWSVTGARGEKLFF	TGTGCCTGGAGTGTAACGGGGGCGCGAGGTGAAAAACTGTTTTTT
TRBV11-3	NA	NA	17	TRBJ2-1	CASSLVWGEWGVDEQLF	TGTGCCAGCAGCTTAGTTTGGGGGGAGTGGGGTGTCGATGAGCAGCTCTTC
TRBV12-3/TRBV12-4	TRBD1	NA	14	TRBJ2-7	CASSSSRGHDEQYF	TGTGCCAGCAGTTCCAGCAGGGGGCACGACGAGCAGTACTTT
TRBV4-1	NA	once	15	TRBJ2-7	CASSQDSSQGCEQYF	TGCGCCAGCAGCCAAGATTCATCGCAGGGCTGCGAGCAGTACTTC
TRBV11-2	TRBD2	NA	16	TRBJ2-1	CTSSSRTSGGGGEQFF	TGTACCAGCAGCTCCCGCACTAGCGGGGGCGGGGGGGAGCAATTCTTC
TRBV28	TRBD2	many	15	TRBJ2-1	CASGAGAESYNEQFF	TGTGCCAGCGGCGCGGGAGCAGAGTCCTACAATGAGCAGTTCTTC
TRBV30	TRBD2	many	14	TRBJ2-7	CAWSPNSGSYEQYF	TGTGCCTGGAGTCCGAACAGCGGGAGCTACGAGCAGTACTTC
TRBV2	NA	NA	16	TRBJ2-3	CASSLTNGTSTDTQYF	TGTGCCAGCAGCCTGACTAACGGGACGAGCACAGATACGCAGTATTTT
TRBV6-5	NA	NA	15	TRBJ2-7	CDSSYSIACFYEQYF	TGTGATAGCAGTTACTCGATCGCCTGCTTCTACGAGCAGTACTTC
TRBV7-2	NA	many	14	TRBJ2-5	CASSLAGWKETQYF	TGTGCCAGCAGCTTAGCGGGCTGGAAAGAGACCCAGTACTTC
TRBV7-8	TRBD1	many	18	TRBJ2-2	CASSTRTGLGADTGELFF	TGTGCCAGCAGCACCCGGACAGGGCTGGGGGCGGACACCGGGGAGCTGTTTTTT
TRBV28	NA	NA	15	TRBJ2-2	CASSPGGADTGELFF	TGTGCCAGCAGCCCCGGGGGCGCGGACACCGGGGAGCTGTTTTTT
TRBV27	NA	once	13	TRBJ1-6	CASSPLGGSPLHF	TGTGCCAGCAGTCCGTTAGGGGGATCACCCCTCCACTTT
TRBV11-2	TRBD1	NA	14	TRBJ1-2	CASSLNRGFQGYTF	TGTGCCAGCAGCTTAAACAGGGGATTCCAAGGGTACACCTTC
TRBV5-1	NA	NA	16	TRBJ2-1	CTRSLSADYTYNEQFF	TGCACCAGAAGCTTGTCGGCTGACTATACCTACAATGAGCAGTTCTTC
TRBV4-2	NA	NA	16	TRBJ2-2	CASGQEQGEGTGELFF	TGTGCCAGCGGCCAAGAACAGGGAGAGGGGACTGGGGAGCTGTTTTTT
TRBV28	TRBD2	few	14	TRBJ2-1	CASSLSGRSNEQFF	TGTGCCAGCAGTTTAAGCGGGAGGAGCAATGAGCAGTTCTTC
TRBV29-1	NA	NA	12	TRBJ1-1	CRVTKSNTEAFF	TGCAGGGTCACCAAGTCGAACACTGAAGCTTTCTTT
TRBV2	NA	NA	14	TRBJ1-1	CVSSEASKITEAFF	TGTGTCAGCAGTGAAGCCTCCAAGATCACTGAAGCTTTCTTT
TRBV6-4	TRBD2	NA	16	TRBJ2-3	CVSSDVAGGSTDTQYF	TGCGTCAGCAGTGACGTAGCGGGAGGTTCCACAGATACGCAGTATTTT
TRBV6-1	NA	NA	16	TRBJ2-3	CDSSERPGVSNQPQYF	TGTGACAGCAGTGAACGTCCGGGGGTAAGCAATCAGCCCCAGTATTTT
TRBV11-1	NA	NA	18	TRBJ1-3	CASSFNPPPWDSGITIYF	TGTGCCAGCAGCTTCAATCCACCGCCATGGGACTCTGGAATCACCATATATTTT
TRBV11-2	NA	NA	15	TRBJ2-7	CASSSHMGRIYEQYF	TGTGCCAGCAGTTCTCACATGGGACGGATTTACGAGCAGTACTTC
TRBV6-5	NA	many	14	TRBJ1-4	CASSRGTTNEKLFF	TGTGCCAGCAGCAGGGGAACAACTAATGAAAAACTGTTTTTT
TRBV7-2	NA	NA	14	TRBJ1-1	CASSLMGRNTEAFF	TGTGCCAGCAGCTTAATGGGCAGGAACACTGAAGCTTTCTTT